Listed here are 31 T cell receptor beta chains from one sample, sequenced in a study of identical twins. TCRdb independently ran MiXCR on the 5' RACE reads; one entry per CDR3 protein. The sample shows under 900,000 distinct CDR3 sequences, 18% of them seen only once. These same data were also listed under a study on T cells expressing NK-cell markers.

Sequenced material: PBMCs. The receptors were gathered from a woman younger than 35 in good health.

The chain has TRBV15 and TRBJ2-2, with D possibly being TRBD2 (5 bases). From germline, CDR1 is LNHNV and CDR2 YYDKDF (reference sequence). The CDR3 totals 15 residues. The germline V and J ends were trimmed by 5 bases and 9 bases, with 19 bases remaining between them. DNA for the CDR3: TGTGCCACCAGCCCCGGGGTCAGCCTTGACAGGGAGCTGTTTTTT. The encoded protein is CATSPGVSLDRELFF.

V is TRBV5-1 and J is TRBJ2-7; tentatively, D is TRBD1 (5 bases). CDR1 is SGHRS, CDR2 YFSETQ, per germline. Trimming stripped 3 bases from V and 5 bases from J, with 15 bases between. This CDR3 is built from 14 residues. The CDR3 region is CASSWGGAEDEQYF. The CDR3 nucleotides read TGCGCCAGCAGCTGGGGTGGGGCTGAAGACGAGCAGTACTTC. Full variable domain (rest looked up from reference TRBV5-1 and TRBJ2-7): KAGVTQTPRYLIKTRGQQVTLSCSPISGHRSVSWYQQTPGQGLQFLFEYFSETQRNKGNFPGRFSGRQFSNSRSEMNVSTLELGDSALYLCASSWGGAEDEQYFGPGTRLTVT.

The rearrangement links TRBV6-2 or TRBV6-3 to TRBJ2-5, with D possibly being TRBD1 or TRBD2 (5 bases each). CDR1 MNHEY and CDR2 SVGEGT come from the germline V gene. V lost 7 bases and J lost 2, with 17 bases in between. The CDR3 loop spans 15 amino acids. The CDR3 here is CASINLGVEQETQYF. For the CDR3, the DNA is TGTGCCAGCATCAACCTGGGGGTGGAGCAAGAGACCCAGTACTTC.

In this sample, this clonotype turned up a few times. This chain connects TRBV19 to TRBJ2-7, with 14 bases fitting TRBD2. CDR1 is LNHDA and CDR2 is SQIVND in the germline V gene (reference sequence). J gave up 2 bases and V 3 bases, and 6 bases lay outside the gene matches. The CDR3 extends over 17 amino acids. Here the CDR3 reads CASSMGLAGDPTYEQYF. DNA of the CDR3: TGTGCCAGTAGTATGGGACTAGCGGGAGACCCAACCTACGAGCAGTACTTC.

The CDR3 DNA sequence: TGTGCCAGCAGTTTAACTTTTGGACAAGGGGCTTTCTTT. Translated, it gives CASSLTFGQGAFF. V usage is TRBV27 and J usage is TRBJ1-1; TRBD1 might be the D (5 bases). The CDR3 spans 13 residues. Germline V gene sequence: CDR1 MNHEY, CDR2 SMNVEV (reference sequence). V was pared by 2 bases and J by 11 bases, with 15 bases between.

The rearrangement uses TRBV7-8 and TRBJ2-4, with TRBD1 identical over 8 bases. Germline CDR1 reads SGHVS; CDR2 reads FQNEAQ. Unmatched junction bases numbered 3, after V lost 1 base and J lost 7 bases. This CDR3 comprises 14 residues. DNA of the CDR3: TGTGCCAGCAGCTTAGGGCAGGGGGCTAACATTCAGTACTTC. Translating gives CASSLGQGANIQYF.

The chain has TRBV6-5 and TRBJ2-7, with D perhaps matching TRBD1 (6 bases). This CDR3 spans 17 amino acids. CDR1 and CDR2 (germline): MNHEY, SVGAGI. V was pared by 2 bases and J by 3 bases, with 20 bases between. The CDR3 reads CASSYMPIRGPHYEQYF. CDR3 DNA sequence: TGTGCCAGCAGTTACATGCCAATCAGGGGCCCCCACTACGAGCAGTACTTC.

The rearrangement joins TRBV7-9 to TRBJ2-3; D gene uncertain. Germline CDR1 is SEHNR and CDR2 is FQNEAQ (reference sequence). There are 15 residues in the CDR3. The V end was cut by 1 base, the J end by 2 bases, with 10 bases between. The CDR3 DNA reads TGTGCCAGCAGCTTAGGGGCAGCCACCACAGATACGCAGTATTTT. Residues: CASSLGAATTDTQYF.

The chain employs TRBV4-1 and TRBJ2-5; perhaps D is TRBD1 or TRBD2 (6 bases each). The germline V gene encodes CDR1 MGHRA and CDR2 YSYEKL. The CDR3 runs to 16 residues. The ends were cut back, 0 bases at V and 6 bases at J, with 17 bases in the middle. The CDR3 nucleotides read TGCGCCAGCAGCCAAGACTCCGGGGGCGCGGAGAAGACCCAGTACTTC. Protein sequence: CASSQDSGGAEKTQYF.

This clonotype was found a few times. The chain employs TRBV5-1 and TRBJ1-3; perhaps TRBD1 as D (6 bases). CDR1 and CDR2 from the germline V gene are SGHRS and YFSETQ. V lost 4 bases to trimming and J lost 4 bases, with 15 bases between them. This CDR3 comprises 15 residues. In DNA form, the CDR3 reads TGCGCCAGCAGCGTATCCGGGACAACGGGAAACACCATATATTTT. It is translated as CASSVSGTTGNTIYF.

The CDR3 DNA reads TGTGCCAGCAGCTCCGCGGCCGGGGACATTCAGTACTTC. Translating it yields CASSSAAGDIQYF. The chain links TRBV7-9 to TRBJ2-4, with D possibly matching TRBD2 (5 bases). The CDR3 sequence is 13 residues long. Germline assignment: CDR1 SEHNR and CDR2 FQNEAQ (reference sequence). Trimming took 4 bases from V and 8 from J, leaving 12 bases between them.

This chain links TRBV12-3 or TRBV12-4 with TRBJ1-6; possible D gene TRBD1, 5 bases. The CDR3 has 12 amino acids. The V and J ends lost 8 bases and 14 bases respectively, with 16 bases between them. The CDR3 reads CASSSAGKALHF. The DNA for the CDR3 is TGTGCCAGCTCAAGTGCAGGGAAGGCCCTCCACTTT.

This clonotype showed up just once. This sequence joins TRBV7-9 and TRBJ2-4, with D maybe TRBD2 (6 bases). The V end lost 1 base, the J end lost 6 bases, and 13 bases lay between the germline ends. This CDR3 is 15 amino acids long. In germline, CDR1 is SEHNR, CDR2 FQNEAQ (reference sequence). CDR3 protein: CASSLGAGEVNIQYF. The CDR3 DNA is TGTGCCAGCAGCTTAGGGGCCGGGGAGGTAAACATTCAGTACTTC.

The CDR3 loop reads CSARKDYEQYF. The CDR3 DNA sequence: TGCAGTGCTAGAAAGGATTACGAGCAGTACTTC. The chain links TRBV20-1 to TRBJ2-7, with no clear D. Germline-derived CDR1 and CDR2 are DFQATT and SNEGSKA (reference sequence). Trimming left V 2 bases short and J 4 bases short, with 6 bases between. There are 11 residues in the CDR3.

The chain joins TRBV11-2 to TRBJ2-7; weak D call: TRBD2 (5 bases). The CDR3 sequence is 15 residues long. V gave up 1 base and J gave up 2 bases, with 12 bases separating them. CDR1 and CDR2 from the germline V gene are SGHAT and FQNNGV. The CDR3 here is CASSLGVPSTYEQYF. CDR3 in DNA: TGTGCCAGCAGCTTAGGGGTTCCTAGCACCTACGAGCAGTACTTC.

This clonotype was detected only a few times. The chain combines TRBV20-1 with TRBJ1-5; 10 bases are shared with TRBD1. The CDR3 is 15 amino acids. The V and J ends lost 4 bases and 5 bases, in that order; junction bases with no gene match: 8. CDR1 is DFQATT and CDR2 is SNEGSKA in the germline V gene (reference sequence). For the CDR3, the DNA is TGCAGTGCTACAAGACGGGACAGGGGATATCAGCCCCAGCATTTT. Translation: CSATRRDRGYQPQHF.

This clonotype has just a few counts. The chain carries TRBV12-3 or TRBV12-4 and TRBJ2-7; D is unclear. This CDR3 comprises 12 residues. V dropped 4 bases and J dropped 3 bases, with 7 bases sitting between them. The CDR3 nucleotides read TGTGCCAGCAGTTCCCGGATCTACGAGCAGTACTTC. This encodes CASSSRIYEQYF.

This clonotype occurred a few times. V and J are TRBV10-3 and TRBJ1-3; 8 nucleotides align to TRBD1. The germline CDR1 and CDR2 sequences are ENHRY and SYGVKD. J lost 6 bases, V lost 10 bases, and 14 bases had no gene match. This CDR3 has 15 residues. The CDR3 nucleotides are TGTGCCACCCAGCATCGGACAGGGATGGAAAACACCATATATTTT. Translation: CATQHRTGMENTIYF.

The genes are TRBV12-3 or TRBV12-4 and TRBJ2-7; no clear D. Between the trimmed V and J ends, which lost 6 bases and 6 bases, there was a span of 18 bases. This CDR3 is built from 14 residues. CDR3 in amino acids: CASSQISWESEQYF. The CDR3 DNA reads TGTGCCAGCAGCCAAATATCCTGGGAAAGCGAGCAGTACTTC.

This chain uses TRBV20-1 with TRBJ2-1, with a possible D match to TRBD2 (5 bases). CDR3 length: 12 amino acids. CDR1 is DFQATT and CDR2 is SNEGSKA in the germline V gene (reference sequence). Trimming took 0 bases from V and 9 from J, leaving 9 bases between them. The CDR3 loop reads CSARDGGLEQFF. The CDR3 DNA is TGCAGTGCTAGAGATGGAGGCCTTGAGCAGTTCTTC.

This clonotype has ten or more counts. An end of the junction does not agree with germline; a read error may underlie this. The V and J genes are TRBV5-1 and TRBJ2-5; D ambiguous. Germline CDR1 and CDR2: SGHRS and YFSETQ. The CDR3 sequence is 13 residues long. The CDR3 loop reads CASSLTVQETQYF. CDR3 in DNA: TGTGCCAGCAGTTTAACAGTCCAAGAGACCCAGTACTTC. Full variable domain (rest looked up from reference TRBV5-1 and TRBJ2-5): KAGVTQTPRYLIKTRGQQVTLSCSPISGHRSVSWYQQTPGQGLQFLFEYFSETQRNKGNFPGRFSGRQFSNSRSEMNVSTLELGDSALYLCASSLTVQETQYFGPGTRLLVL.

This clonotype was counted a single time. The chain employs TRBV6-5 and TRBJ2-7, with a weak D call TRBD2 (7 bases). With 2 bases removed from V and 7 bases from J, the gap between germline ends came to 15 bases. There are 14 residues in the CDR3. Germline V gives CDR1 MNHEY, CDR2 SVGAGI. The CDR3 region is CASSYGGGGVEQYF. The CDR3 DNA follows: TGTGCCAGCAGTTACGGGGGGGGCGGCGTGGAGCAGTACTTC.

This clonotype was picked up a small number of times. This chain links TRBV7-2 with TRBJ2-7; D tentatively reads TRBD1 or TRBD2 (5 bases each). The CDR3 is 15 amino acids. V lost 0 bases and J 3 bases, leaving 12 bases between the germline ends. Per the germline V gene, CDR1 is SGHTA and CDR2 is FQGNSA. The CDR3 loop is CASSLAGDGIYEQYF. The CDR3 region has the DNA TGTGCCAGCAGCTTAGCAGGGGACGGGATCTACGAGCAGTACTTC. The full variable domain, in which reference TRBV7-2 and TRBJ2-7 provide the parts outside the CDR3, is GAGVSQSPSNKVTEKGKDVELRCDPISGHTALYWYRQSLGQGLEFLIYFQGNSAPDKSGLPSDRFSAERTGGSVSTLTIQRTQQEDSAVYLCASSLAGDGIYEQYFGPGTRLTVT.

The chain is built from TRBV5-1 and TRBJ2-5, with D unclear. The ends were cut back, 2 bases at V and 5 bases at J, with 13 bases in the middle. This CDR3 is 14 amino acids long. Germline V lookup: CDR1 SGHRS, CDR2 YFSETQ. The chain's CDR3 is CASSLLHTWETQYF. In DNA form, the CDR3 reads TGCGCCAGCAGCTTACTGCACACCTGGGAGACCCAGTACTTC.

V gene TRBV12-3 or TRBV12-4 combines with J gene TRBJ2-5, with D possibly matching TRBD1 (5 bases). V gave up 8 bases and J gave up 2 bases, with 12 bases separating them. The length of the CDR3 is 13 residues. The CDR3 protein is CASLGQEQETQYF. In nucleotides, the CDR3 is TGTGCCAGCCTAGGACAAGAACAAGAGACCCAGTACTTC.

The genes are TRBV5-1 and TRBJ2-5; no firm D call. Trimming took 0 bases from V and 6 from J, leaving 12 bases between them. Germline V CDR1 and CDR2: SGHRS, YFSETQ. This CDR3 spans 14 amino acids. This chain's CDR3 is CASSLELGSKTQYF. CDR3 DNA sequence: TGCGCCAGCAGCTTGGAGCTCGGTTCCAAGACCCAGTACTTC.

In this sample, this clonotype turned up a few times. The CDR3 DNA reads TGCGCCAGCAGGCCGGGACCTCAAGAGACCCAGTACTTC. Residues: CASRPGPQETQYF. J is TRBJ2-5 and V is TRBV5-1; the D gene could be TRBD1 or TRBD2 (5 bases each). The CDR3 spans 13 residues. CDR1 SGHRS and CDR2 YFSETQ come from the germline V gene. Trimming removed 5 bases at V and 2 bases at J, with 10 bases between.

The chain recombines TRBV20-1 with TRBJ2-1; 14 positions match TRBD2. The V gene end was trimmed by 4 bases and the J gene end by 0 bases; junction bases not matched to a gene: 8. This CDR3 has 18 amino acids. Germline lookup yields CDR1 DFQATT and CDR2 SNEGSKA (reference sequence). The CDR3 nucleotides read TGCAGTGCTACCCCGGGACTAGCGGGGGTTAACTCCTACAATGAGCAGTTCTTC. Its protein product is CSATPGLAGVNSYNEQFF.

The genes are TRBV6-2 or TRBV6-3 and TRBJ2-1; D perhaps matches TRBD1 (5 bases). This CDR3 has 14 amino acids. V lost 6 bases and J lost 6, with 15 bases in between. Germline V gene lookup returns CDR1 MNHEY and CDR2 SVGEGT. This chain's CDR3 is CASRQAPLLNEQFF. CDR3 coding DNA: TGTGCCAGCAGACAGGCCCCCCTCCTCAATGAGCAGTTCTTC.

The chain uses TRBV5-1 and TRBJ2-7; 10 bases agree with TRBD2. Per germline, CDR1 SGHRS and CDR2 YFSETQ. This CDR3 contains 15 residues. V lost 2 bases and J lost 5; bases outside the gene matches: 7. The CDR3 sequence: CASSLLGLAGDEQYF. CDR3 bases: TGCGCCAGCAGCTTACTGGGGCTAGCGGGAGACGAGCAGTACTTC.

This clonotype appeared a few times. In DNA form, the CDR3 reads TGTGCCAGCAGTCCAGCGCCGGCGAACACTGAAGCTTTCTTT. This gives the protein CASSPAPANTEAFF. The V and J genes are TRBV6-1 and TRBJ1-1; D not resolved. The V gene's germline CDR1 is MNHNS and CDR2 SASEGT. V was cut by 5 bases and J by 1 base, with 11 bases left in between. The length of the CDR3 is 14 residues.